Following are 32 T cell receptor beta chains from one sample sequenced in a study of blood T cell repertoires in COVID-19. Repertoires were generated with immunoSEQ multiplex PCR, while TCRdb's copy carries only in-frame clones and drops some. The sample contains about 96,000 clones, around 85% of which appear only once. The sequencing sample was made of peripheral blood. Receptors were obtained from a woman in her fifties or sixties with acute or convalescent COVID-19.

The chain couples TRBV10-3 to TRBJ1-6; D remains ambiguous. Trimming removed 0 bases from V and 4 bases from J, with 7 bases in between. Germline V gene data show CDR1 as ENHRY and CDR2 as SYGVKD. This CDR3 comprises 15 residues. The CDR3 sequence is CAISESTEYNSPLHF. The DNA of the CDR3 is TGTGCCATCAGTGAGTCTACAGAGTATAATTCACCCCTCCACTTT.

The CDR3 loop is CASSLAANRWNEKLFF. The CDR3, as DNA: TGCGCCAGCAGCTTGGCCGCGAACAGGTGGAATGAAAAACTGTTTTTT. The chain employs TRBV5-1 and TRBJ1-4, with a tentative D call TRBD1 (5 bases). The germline V gene has CDR1 SGHRS and CDR2 YFSETQ. The V end lost 0 bases, the J end lost 5 bases, and 14 bases lay between the germline ends. The CDR3 contains 16 residues.

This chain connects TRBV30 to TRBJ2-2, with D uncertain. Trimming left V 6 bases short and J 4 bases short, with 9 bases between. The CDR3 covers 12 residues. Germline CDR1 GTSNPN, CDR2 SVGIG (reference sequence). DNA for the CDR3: TGTGCCTGTGCGACTGGCACCGGGGAGCTGTTTTTT. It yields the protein CACATGTGELFF.

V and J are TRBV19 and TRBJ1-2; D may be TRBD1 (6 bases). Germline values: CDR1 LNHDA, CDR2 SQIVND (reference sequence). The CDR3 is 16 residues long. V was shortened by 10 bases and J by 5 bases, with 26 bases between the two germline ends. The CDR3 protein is CATRSLDSTSLYGYTF. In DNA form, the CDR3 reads TGTGCCACTCGTTCCCTGGACAGTACTTCACTTTATGGCTACACCTTC.

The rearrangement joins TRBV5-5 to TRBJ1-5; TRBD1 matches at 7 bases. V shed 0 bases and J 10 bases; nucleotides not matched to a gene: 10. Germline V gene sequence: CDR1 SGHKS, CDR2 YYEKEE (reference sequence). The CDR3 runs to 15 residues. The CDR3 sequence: CASSLEGQGVGPQHF. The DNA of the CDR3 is TGTGCCAGCAGCTTGGAGGGGCAGGGGGTGGGTCCCCAGCATTTT.

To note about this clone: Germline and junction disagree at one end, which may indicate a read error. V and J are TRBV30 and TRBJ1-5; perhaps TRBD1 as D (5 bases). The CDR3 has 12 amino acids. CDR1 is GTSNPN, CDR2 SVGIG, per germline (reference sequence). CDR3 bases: TGTGCCTGGAGTCTCCCCGGGACTAATCAATCATTT. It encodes CAWSLPGTNQSF.

The CDR3 coding sequence is TGCAGTGCTAGTCTCCAGGGGTTCGGCACCGGGGAGCTGTTTTTT. Protein: CSASLQGFGTGELFF. The genes are TRBV20-1 and TRBJ2-2, with D maybe TRBD1 (6 bases). CDR3 length: 15 amino acids. Germline CDR1 reads DFQATT; CDR2 reads SNEGSKA (reference sequence). V was shortened by 3 bases and J by 4 bases, with 15 bases between the two germline ends.

This CDR3 is CASSNRDSSGNTIYF. In DNA form, the CDR3 reads TGTGCCAGCAGCAACCGGGACAGCTCTGGAAACACCATATATTTT. The chain uses TRBV7-6 and TRBJ1-3, with 7 bases matching TRBD1. The length of the CDR3 is 15 residues. With 5 bases clipped from V and 0 bases from J, the junction kept 4 bases outside the gene matches. Germline CDR1 reads SGHVS; CDR2 reads FNYEAQ.

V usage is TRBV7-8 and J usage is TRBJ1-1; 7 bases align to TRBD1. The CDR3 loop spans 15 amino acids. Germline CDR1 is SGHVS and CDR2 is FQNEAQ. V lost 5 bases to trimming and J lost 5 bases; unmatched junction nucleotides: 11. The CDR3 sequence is CASSPTTTGRTEAFF. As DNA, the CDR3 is TGTGCCAGCAGCCCCACAACGACAGGGCGTACTGAAGCTTTCTTT.

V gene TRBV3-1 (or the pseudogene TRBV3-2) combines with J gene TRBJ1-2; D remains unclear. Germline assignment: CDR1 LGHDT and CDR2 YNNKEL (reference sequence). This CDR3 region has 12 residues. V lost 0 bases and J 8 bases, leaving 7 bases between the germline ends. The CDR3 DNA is TGTGCCAGCAGCCAAGAAGAGCACGGCTACACCTTC. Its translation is CASSQEEHGYTF.

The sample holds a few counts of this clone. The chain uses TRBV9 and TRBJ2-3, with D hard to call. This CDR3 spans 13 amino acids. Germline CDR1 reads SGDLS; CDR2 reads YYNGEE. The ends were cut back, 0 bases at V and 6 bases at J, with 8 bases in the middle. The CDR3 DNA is TGTGCCAGCAGCGTAGCTACTACTGATACGCAGTATTTT. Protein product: CASSVATTDTQYF.

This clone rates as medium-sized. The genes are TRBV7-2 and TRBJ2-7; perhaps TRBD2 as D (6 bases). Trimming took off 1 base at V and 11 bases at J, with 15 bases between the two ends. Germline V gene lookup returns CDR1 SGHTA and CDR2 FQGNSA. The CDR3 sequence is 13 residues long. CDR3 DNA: TGTGCCAGCAGCTTAGTCCGTCCGGGCGGGAAGTACTTC. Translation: CASSLVRPGGKYF.

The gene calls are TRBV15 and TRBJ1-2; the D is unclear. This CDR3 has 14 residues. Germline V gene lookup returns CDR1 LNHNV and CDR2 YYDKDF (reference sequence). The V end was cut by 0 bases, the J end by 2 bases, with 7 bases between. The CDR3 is CATSRDYGNYGYTF. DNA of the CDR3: TGTGCCACCAGCAGAGATTACGGGAACTATGGCTACACCTTC.

In nucleotides, the CDR3 is TGTGCCAGCAGCAGTAGAGCGGGGGACGCCTACGAGCAGTACTTC. It codes for CASSSRAGDAYEQYF. The rearrangement links TRBV11-2 to TRBJ2-7, with 8 positions matching TRBD2. Germline trimming cut 5 bases from V and 2 bases from J; bases unmatched to any gene: 8. The CDR3 extends over 15 amino acids. CDR1 and CDR2 from the germline V gene are SGHAT and FQNNGV.

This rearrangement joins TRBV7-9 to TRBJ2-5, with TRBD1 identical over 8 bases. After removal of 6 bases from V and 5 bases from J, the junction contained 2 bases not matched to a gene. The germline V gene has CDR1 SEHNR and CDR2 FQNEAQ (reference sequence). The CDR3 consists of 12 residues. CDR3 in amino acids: CASSNRGETQYF. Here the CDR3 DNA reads TGTGCCAGCAGTAACAGGGGGGAGACCCAGTACTTC. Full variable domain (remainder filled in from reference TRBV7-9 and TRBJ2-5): DTGVSQNPRHKITKRGQNVTFRCDPISEHNRLYWYRQTLGQGPEFLTYFQNEAQLEKSRLLSDRFSAERPKGSFSTLEIQRTEQGDSAMYLCASSNRGETQYFGPGTRLLVL.

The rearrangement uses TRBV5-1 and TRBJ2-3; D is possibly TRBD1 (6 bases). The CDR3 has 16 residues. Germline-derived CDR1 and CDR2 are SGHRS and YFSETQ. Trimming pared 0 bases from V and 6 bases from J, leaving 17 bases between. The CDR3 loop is CASSLEGDGVSDTQYF. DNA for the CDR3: TGCGCCAGCAGCTTGGAGGGGGATGGAGTTTCGGATACGCAGTATTTT.

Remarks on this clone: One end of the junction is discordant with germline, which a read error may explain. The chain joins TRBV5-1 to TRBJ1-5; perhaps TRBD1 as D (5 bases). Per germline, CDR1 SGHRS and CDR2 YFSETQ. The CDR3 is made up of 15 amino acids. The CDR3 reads CARSPGGRGMEPQHF. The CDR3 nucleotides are TGCGCCCGCAGCCCGGGGGGGAGGGGCATGGAGCCCCAGCATTTT.

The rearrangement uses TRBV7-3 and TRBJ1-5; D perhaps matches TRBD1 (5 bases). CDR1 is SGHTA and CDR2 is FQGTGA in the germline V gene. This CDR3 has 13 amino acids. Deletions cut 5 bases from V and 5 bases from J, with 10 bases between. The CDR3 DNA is TGTGCCAGCAGCGCATGGGGGGATCAGCCCCAGCATTTT. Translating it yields CASSAWGDQPQHF.

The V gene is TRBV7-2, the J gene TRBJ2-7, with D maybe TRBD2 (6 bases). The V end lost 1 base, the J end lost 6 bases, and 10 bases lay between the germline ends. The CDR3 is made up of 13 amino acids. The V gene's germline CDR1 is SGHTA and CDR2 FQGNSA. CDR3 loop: CASSLVGGREQYF. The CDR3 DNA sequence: TGTGCCAGCAGCTTAGTAGGAGGGCGCGAGCAGTACTTC.

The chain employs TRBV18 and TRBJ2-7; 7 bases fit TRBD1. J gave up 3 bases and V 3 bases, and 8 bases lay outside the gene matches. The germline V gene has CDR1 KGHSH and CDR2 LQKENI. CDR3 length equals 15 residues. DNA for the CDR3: TGTGCCAGCTCACCCCCGGGACAGCCGTTCTACGAGCAGTACTTC. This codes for CASSPPGQPFYEQYF. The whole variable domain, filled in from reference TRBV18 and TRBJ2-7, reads NAGVMQNPRHLVRRRGQEARLRCSPMKGHSHVYWYRQLPEEGLKFMVYLQKENIIDESGMPKERFSAEFPKEGPSILRIQQVVRGDSAAYFCASSPPGQPFYEQYFGPGTRLTVT.

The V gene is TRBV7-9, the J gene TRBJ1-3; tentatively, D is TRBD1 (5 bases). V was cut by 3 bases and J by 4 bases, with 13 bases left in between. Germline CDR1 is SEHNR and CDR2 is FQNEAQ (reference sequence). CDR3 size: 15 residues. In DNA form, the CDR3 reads TGTGCCAGCAGCTTCCCTCAGGGTGTCGGAAACACCATATATTTT. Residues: CASSFPQGVGNTIYF.

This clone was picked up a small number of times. CDR3 loop: CAVQQGAQDTEAFF. The CDR3 nucleotides read TGTGCCGTACAACAGGGGGCGCAGGACACTGAAGCTTTCTTT. The rearrangement joins TRBV28 to TRBJ1-1, with 9 nucleotides matching TRBD1. CDR1 is MDHEN and CDR2 is SYDVKM in the germline V gene. There are 14 residues in the CDR3. V lost 11 bases, J lost 3 bases, and 10 bases stayed unmatched.

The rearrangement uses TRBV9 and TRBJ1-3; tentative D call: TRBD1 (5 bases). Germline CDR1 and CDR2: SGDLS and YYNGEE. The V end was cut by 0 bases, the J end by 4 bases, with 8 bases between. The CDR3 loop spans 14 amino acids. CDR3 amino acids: CASSVGGDGNTIYF. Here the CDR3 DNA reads TGTGCCAGCAGCGTAGGCGGGGACGGAAACACCATATATTTT.

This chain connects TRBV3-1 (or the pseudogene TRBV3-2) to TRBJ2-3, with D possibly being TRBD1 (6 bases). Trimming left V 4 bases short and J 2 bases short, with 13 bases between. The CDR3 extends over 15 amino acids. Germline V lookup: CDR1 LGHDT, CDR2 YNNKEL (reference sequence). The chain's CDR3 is CASSPPRGHTDTQYF. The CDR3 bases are TGTGCCAGCAGCCCCCCACGGGGACACACAGATACGCAGTATTTT.

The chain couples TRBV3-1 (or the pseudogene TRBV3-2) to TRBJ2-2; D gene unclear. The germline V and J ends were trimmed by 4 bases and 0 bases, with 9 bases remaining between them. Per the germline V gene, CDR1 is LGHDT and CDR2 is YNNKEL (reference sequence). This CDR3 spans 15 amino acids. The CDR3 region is CASSPFAANTGELFF. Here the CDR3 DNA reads TGTGCCAGCAGCCCCTTTGCGGCGAACACCGGGGAGCTGTTTTTT.

Here the CDR3 DNA reads TGTGCCAGTAGTGGCGGGGGAGGAAAATCAGATACGCAGTATTTT. It translates to CASSGGGGKSDTQYF. The chain recombines TRBV19 with TRBJ2-3; the match to TRBD2 covers 7 bases. V lost 5 bases and J lost 4; bases outside the gene matches: 9. Germline V gene lookup returns CDR1 LNHDA and CDR2 SQIVND (reference sequence). There are 15 residues in the CDR3.

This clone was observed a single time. This CDR3 reads CASSLGLEVRDTQYF. CDR3 nucleotides: TGTGCCAGCAGCTTAGGCCTCGAGGTGAGAGATACGCAGTATTTT. V and J are TRBV13 and TRBJ2-3; D is uncertain. The ends were cut back, 0 bases at V and 5 bases at J, with 12 bases in the middle. Germline CDR1 PRHDT, CDR2 FYEKMQ (reference sequence). CDR3 length: 15 amino acids.

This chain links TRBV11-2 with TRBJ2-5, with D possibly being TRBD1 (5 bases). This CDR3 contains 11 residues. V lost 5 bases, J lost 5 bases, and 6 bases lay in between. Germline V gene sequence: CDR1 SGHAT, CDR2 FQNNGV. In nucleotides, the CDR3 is TGTGCCAGCAGCCCAGGGGAGACCCAGTACTTC. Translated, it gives CASSPGETQYF.

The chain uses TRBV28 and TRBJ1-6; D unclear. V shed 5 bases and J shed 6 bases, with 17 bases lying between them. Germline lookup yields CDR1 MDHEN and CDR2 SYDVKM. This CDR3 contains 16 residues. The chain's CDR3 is CASSTNGVPINSPLHF. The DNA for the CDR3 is TGTGCCAGCAGTACAAACGGGGTCCCCATTAATTCACCCCTCCACTTT.

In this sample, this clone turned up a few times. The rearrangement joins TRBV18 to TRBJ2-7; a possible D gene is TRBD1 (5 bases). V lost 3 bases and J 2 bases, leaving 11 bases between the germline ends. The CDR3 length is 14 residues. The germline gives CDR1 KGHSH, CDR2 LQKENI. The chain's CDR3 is CASSPTGYPYEQYF. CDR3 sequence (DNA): TGTGCCAGCTCACCCACAGGATACCCCTACGAGCAGTACTTC. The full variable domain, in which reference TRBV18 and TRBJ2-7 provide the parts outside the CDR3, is NAGVMQNPRHLVRRRGQEARLRCSPMKGHSHVYWYRQLPEEGLKFMVYLQKENIIDESGMPKERFSAEFPKEGPSILRIQQVVRGDSAAYFCASSPTGYPYEQYFGPGTRLTVT.

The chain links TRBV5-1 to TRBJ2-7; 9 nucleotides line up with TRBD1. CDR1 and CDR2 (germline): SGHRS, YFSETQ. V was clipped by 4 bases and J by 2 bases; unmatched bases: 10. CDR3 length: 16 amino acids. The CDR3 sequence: CASSHNRDRATYEQYF. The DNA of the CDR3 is TGCGCCAGCAGCCATAACCGGGACAGGGCAACCTACGAGCAGTACTTC.

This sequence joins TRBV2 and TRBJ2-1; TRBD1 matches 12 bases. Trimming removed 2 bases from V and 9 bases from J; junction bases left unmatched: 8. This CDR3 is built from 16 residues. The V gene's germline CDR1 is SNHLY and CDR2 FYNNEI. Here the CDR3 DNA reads TGTGCCAGCAGTGAATTGAGCAGGGACAGGGGGCGTGAGCAGTTCTTC. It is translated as CASSELSRDRGREQFF.